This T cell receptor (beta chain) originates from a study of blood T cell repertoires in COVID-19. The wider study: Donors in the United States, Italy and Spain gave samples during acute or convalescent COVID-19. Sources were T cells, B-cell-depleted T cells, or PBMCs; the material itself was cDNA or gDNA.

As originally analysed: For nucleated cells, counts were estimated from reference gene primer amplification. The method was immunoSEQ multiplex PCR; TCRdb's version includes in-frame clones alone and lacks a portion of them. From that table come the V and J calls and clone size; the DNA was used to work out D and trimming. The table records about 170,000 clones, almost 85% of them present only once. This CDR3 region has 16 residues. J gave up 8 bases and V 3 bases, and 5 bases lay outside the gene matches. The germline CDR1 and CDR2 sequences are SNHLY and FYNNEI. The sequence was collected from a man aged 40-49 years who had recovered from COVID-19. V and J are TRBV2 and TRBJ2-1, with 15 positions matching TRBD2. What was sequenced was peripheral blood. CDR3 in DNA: TGTGCCAGCAGTGATTGGACTAGCGGGAGGGTAGATGAGCAGTTCTTC. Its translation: CASSDWTSGRVDEQFF.